This note documents a single TCR beta chain sequence. This clonotype was recorded once. What antigen it recognizes has not been identified. Base qualities are missing; no much larger clone stands one base away. One read is thin evidence. Each patient had bone marrow sampled at the time of active disease. Isolation of bone marrow mononuclear cells was performed by Ficoll-Hypaque density gradient centrifugation. To remove myeloma plasma cells, the cells were labeled with CD138 magnetic microbeads on a MACS separator, and CD138-negative cells were then collected by negative selection. Purity of the isolated cells was checked by flow cytometry on an Attune NxT using CD138 antibodies. Total RNA was extracted with TRIzol reagent and quantified with a NanoDrop spectrophotometer. Paired RNA-seq and IR-seq were performed on each patient's CD138-negative bone marrow sample. CDR1 is given as MNHNS and CDR2 as SASEGT, both from the germline V gene. From the cysteine up to the phenylalanine, the CDR3 has a length of 15 residues. Only CDR3 DNA is held: 45 bases, read in frame from base 1. The V end gives up 2 bases and the J end 0 bases, leaving 3 bases in the junction not matched to a gene.

This record comes from a study of read filtering for tumor transcriptome and immune sequencing (dated by TCRdb to the early 2020s). For context, the study as a whole: The cohort consisted of some 16 male and around 14 female patients, with a mean age of around 66 years and an age range of roughly 40 to 85. By revised international staging, about 8 patients were R-ISS I, about 17 were R-ISS II and about seven were R-ISS III. After DNase treatment, whole-transcriptome libraries were prepared using the TruSeq RNA Access Library Prep Kit. TCR-region mapped reads per sample ranged from about 3.5 to 11 million with IR-seq versus only roughly 75 to 1273 with RNA-seq. Using the same bone marrow samples, the study ran both targeted immune repertoire sequencing and bulk whole-transcriptome sequencing and then compared the TCR repertoires from each method. One of the main goals was to work out a read-filtering strategy for immune repertoire data, in particular whether clonotypes backed by only a single read should be removed. General conclusions and limits of the study: In IR-seq, roughly four fifths of clonotypes but about 4% of total reads were represented by single-read clonotypes, whereas in RNA-seq, about 70% of clonotypes and approximately 45% of reads were represented by single-read clonotypes. The sorted CD138-negative fraction was a mixed bone marrow immune population, not purified T cells. The correlation between IR-seq and RNA-seq shared clonotype proportions was increased by removal of single-read clonotypes. Compared with RNA-seq, IR-seq captured clonotypes at much higher depth and more reliably, and a smaller IR-seq throughput was enough to identify most shared clonotypes.

The Immunoverse kit was used to build TCR libraries from about 430 ng RNA, with molecular barcoded adaptors covering alpha/delta and beta/gamma chains. TCR library preparation was performed with the same RNA that was used for transcriptome sequencing. Sequencing of TCR libraries was carried out on an Illumina HiSeq 4000 with 2 x 150 cycles. The published analysis was carried out like this. With MiXCR, TCR reads were aligned to human V, D, J and C references and assembled into CDR3 clonotypes, with quality filtering and error correction included. Clonotype counts and gene usage diversity were analyzed with the tcR package in R. Raw mapping reads were checked after the RNA-seq reads had been mapped by STAR aligner version 2.5.3a onto the human GRCh37 genome. To test the effect of sequencing depth on detected clonotypes, IR-seq fastq files were randomly downsampled using Seqtk 1.3. TCRdb passed the public sequencing reads through fastp at Q25 and MiXCR, retaining productive beta sequences. Every entry covers one CDR3 protein and lists the most common genes and DNA from its rows. The V and J calls were determined by TCRdb, not by the authors. The sample profile shows fewer than 50,000 distinct CDR3 sequences; roughly 15% of them were found once. Jointly, the top ten make up about 26% of the sample.

The chain employs TRBV6-1 and TRBJ2-5, with 7 bases matching TRBD2. This receptor was taken from a donor over 35 with multiple myeloma. Material for sequencing was a population of CD138-negative cells sorted from bone marrow. Per the publication, the cell subset or site label means: bone marrow mononuclear cells depleted of CD138+ plasma/myeloma cells by negative magnetic selection. CDR3 sequence: CASSEMGGYQETQYF. The nucleotide sequence reads TGTGCCAGCAGTGAAATGGGGGGGTACCAAGAGACCCAGTACTTC.